This T cell receptor (beta chain) comes out of a study of vaccination effects on CD4 cells after COVID-19. Background on the study: Participants got two doses of BNT162b2 or mRNA-1273 vaccine. Regarding the study as a whole: There were few convalescent patients in the study and no early post-infection timepoints. Cross-reaction with common cold coronaviruses was seen in only 1 of 255 vaccine-induced clones from healthy vaccinees. By a late point after vaccination, infection- and vaccine-induced clones had shrunk markedly through clonal contraction.

The CDR3 is 16 amino acids. The ends lost 2 bases at V and 0 bases at J; junction bases unmatched: 6. Germline V gives CDR1 SEHNR, CDR2 FQNEAQ (reference sequence). As regards this clone: Its antigen is currently unknown.

Prior to sequencing, the ViraFEST assay stimulated PBMC with viral peptide pools, which expanded the antigen-specific CD4+ T cells. Investigators separated out CD4+ T cells once 10 days of culture had passed. Nucleocapsid antibody tests were negative, and the vaccine recipients had no prior SARS-CoV-2 infection. This table comes from immunoSEQ multiplex PCR, and its TCRdb copy is limited to in-frame clones, with some not included. This sample yields approximately 23,000 clones, of which 60% to 85% are seen a single time; around 13% belongs to the top ten. The sample in question was CD4+ T cells from PBMCs cultured with HCoV-OC43 spike peptides, obtained before COVID-19 vaccination. The subset here: HCoV-OC43 spike overlapping peptide pool stimulation. The sequence was collected from a human donor who received a COVID-19 vaccine. V is TRBV7-9 and J is TRBJ2-5; the match to TRBD2 covers 7 bases. CDR3 loop: CASSLRLLADQETQYF. DNA for the CDR3: TGTGCCAGCAGCTTACGGCTCCTAGCGGACCAAGAGACCCAGTACTTC.